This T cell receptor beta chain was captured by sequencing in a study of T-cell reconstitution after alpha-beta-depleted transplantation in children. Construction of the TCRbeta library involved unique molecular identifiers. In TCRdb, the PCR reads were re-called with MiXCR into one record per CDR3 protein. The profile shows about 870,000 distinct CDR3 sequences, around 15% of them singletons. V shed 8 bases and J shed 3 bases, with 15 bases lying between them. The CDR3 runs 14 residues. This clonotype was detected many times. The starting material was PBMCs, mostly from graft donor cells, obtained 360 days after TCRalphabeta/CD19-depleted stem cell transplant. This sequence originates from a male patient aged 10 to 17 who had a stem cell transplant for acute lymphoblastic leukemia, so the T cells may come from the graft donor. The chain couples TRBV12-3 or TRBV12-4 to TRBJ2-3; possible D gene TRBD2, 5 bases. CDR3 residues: CASETGRRTDTQYF. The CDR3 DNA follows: TGTGCCAGCGAGACGGGAAGGCGAACAGATACGCAGTATTTT.